These 2 T cell receptor beta chains share one sample of origin, sequenced in a study of technical replicates of blood from a handful of donors. Some clones are missing from TCRdb's copy, which holds only in-frame ones; the method was immunoSEQ multiplex PCR. The sample contains tens of thousands of clones, 90% to 95% of which appear only once. Material for sequencing was T cells isolated from PBMCs. The receptors were gathered from a human donor in good health.

The CDR3 region has the DNA TGTGCCAGCAGTTACTCCTGGCTGGGACAAGAAAGGTTGTACACCTTC. Protein product: CASSYSWLGQERLYTF. This chain joins TRBV6-5 and TRBJ1-2, with D tentatively TRBD1 (6 bases). This CDR3 has 16 residues. Between the trimmed V and J ends, which lost 0 bases and 11 bases, there was a span of 22 bases. Germline loops: CDR1 MNHEY, CDR2 SVGAGI.

The V gene is TRBV28, the J gene TRBJ2-5, with 14 bases matching TRBD2. The CDR3 consists of 18 residues. Germline V gene lookup returns CDR1 MDHEN and CDR2 SYDVKM. V shed 6 bases, J shed 4 bases, and the junction held 13 bases outside the gene matches. For the CDR3, the DNA is TGTGCCAGCAGCGGCACCTTGGGACTAGCGGGAGTAGGAGAGACCCAGTACTTC. Residues: CASSGTLGLAGVGETQYF.